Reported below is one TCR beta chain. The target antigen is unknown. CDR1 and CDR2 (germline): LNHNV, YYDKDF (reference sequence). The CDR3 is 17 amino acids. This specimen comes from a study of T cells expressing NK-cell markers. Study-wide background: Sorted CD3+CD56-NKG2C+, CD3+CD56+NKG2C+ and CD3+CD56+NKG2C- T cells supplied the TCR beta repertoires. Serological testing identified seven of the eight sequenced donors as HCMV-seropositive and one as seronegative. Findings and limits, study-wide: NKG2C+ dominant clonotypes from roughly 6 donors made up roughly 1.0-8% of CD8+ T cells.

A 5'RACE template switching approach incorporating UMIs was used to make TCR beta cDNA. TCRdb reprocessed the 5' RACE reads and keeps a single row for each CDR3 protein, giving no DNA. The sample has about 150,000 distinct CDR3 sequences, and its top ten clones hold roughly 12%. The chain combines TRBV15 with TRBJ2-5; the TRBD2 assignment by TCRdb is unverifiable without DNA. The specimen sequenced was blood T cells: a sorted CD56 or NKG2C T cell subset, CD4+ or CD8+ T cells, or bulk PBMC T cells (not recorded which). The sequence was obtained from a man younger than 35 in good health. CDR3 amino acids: CATSRGTSGRGGETQYF.